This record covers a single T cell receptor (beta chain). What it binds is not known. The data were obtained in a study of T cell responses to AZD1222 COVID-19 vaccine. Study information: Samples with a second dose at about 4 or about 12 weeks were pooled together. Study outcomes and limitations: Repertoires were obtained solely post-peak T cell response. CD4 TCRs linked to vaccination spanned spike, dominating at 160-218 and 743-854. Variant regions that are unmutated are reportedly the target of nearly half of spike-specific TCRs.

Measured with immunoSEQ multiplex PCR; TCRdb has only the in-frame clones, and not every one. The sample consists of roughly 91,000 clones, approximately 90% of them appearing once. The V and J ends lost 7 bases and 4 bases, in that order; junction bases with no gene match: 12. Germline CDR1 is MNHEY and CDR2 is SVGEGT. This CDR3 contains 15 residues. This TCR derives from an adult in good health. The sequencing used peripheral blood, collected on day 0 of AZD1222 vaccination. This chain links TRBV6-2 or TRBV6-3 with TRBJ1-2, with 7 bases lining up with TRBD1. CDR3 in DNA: TGTGCCAGCACCCCCGGGACAGATTATTTCTATGGCTACACCTTC. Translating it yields CASTPGTDYFYGYTF.